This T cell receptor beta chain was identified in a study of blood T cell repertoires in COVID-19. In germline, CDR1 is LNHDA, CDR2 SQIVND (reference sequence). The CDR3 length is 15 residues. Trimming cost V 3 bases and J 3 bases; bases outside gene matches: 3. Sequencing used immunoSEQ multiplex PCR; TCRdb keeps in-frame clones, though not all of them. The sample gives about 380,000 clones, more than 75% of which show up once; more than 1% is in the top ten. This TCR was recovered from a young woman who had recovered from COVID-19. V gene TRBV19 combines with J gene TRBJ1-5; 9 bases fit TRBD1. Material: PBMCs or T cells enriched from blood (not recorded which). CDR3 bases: TGTGCCAGTAGTATCACAGGGGGCGTCAATCAGCCCCAGCATTTT. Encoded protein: CASSITGGVNQPQHF.